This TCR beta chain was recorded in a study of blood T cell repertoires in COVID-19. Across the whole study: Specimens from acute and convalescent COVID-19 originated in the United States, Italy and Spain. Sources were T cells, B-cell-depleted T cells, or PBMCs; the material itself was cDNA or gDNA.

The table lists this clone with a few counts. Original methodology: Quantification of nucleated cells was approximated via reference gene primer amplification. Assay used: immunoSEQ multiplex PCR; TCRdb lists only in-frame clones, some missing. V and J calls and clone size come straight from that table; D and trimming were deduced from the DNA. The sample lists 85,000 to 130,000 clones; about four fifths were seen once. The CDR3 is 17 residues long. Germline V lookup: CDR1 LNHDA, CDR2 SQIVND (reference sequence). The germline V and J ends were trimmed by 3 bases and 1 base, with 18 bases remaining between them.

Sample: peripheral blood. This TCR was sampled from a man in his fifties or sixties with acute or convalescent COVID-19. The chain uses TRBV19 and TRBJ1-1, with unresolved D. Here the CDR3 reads CASSIGLAGQPNTEAFF. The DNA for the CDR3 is TGTGCCAGTAGTATCGGGTTGGCGGGTCAGCCGAACACTGAAGCTTTCTTT.